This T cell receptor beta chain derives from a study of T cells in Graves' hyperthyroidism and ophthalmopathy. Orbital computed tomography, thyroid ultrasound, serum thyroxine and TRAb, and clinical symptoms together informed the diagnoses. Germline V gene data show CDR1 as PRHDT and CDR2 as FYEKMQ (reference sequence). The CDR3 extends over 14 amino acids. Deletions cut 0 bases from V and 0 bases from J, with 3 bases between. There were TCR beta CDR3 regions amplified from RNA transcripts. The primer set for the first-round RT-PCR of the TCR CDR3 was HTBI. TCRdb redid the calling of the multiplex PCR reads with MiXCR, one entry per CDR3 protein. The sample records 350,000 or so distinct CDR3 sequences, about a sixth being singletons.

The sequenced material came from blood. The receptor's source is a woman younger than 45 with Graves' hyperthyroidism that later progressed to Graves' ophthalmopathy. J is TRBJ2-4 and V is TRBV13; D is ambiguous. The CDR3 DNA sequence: TGTGCCAGCAGCTTAGGAATAGCCAAAAACATTCAGTACTTC. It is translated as CASSLGIAKNIQYF.